This T cell receptor (beta chain) was documented in a study of blood T cells in healthy people across ages. Study findings and constraints: Getting older went along with TCR beta diversity per million T cells dropping roughly linearly. Diversity was higher, and naive CD4+ cells more numerous, in long-lived donors than in aged donors.

Comments on this clonotype: Its antigen is not known.

Germline CDR1 PRHDT, CDR2 FYEKMQ (reference sequence). V was cut by 6 bases and J by 2 bases, with 8 bases left in between. This CDR3 contains 14 residues. A second PCR of 7 to 11 cycles used a sample-barcoded 5' primer and a J-beta primer mix. Every cDNA molecule bore a tag from a template-switch adaptor containing 12 random nucleotides. TCRdb used MiXCR to reprocess the 5' RACE reads, holding one entry per CDR3 protein. The profile covers approximately 730,000 distinct CDR3 sequences, with roughly 45% appearing a single time and around 20% taken by the ten largest. The source material was blood. The source of this sequence is a woman aged 55-75 years in good health. This chain uses TRBV13 with TRBJ2-6; no clear D. The chain's CDR3 is CASRKGAGANVLTF. In nucleotides, the CDR3 is TGTGCCAGCAGGAAGGGTGCTGGGGCCAACGTCCTGACTTTC. The full variable domain, rest sourced from reference TRBV13 and TRBJ2-6, is AAGVIQSPRHLIKEKRETATLKCYPIPRHDTVYWYQQGPGQDPQFLISFYEKMQSDKGSIPDRFSAQQFSDYHSELNMSSLELGDSALYFCASRKGAGANVLTFGAGSRLTVL.